This T cell receptor beta chain originates from a study of T cells in Graves' hyperthyroidism and ophthalmopathy. For the study at large: Peripheral blood was obtained at initial diagnosis, preceding any treatment.

Template material for amplifying TCR beta CDR3 regions consisted of RNA transcripts. Researchers ran a first-round RT-PCR on the TCR CDR3 using the HTBI primer set. TCRdb used MiXCR to reprocess the multiplex PCR reads, holding one entry per CDR3 protein. This sample has 300,000 to 500,000 distinct CDR3 sequences, with around an eighth found just once. This CDR3 region has 14 residues. Deletions cut 1 base from V and 2 bases from J, with 9 bases between. V and J are TRBV12-3 or TRBV12-4 and TRBJ2-7; no clear D. The clonotype originates from a man aged 45-60 years with Graves' ophthalmopathy. What was sequenced was blood. The CDR3 coding sequence is TGTGCCAGCAGTTTAGGGGAAGAGGCCTACGAGCAGTACTTC. This sequence encodes CASSLGEEAYEQYF.